This entry is about one T cell receptor (beta chain). CDR1 and CDR2 from the germline V gene are KGHSH and LQKENI. This CDR3 region has 17 residues. The J segment lost 3 bases and the V segment lost 2 bases, leaving 4 bases of the junction unmatched. The data belong to a study of blood T cell repertoires in COVID-19. Study as a whole: T cells, B-cell-depleted T cells, or PBMCs supplied cDNA or gDNA.

Produced via immunoSEQ multiplex PCR; TCRdb's table is partial and in-frame only. This table holds around 250,000 clones, approximately 84% found once. Allocation to cohorts depended on clinical history reported by the participants. Sequences were obtained from PBMCs or T cells enriched from blood (not recorded which). The chain recombines TRBV18 with TRBJ2-7; TRBD2 matches at 16 bases. The receptor's source is a woman in her forties or fifties who had been exposed to COVID-19. The CDR3 bases are TGTGCCAGCTCACCAGGGACTAGCGGGGGGGGAGTCTACGAGCAGTACTTC. Amino acids: CASSPGTSGGGVYEQYF. The variable domain in full, with the rest retrieved from reference TRBV18 and TRBJ2-7, is NAGVMQNPRHLVRRRGQEARLRCSPMKGHSHVYWYRQLPEEGLKFMVYLQKENIIDESGMPKERFSAEFPKEGPSILRIQQVVRGDSAAYFCASSPGTSGGGVYEQYFGPGTRLTVT.